This TCR beta chain derives from a study of CD8+ T cells in alopecia areata. Across the study: Tofacitinib exposure lasted 6 to 18 months, followed by 6 months off drug.

Germline V gene lookup returns CDR1 GTSNPN and CDR2 SVGIG (reference sequence). With 2 bases clipped from V and 2 bases from J, the junction kept 3 bases outside the gene matches. CDR3 size: 13 residues. Reverse transcription of extracted RNA yielded cDNA, which provided the sequencing template. The method was immunoSEQ multiplex PCR; TCRdb's version includes in-frame clones alone and lacks a portion of them. The sample has 190,000 or so clones, roughly 60% seen once. The treatment is: oral pan-JAK inhibitor, 5-10 mg twice daily. PBMC-derived CD4+ and CD8+ T cells were sorted. There are a few counts of this clone.

The source material was CD4+ T cells sorted from blood, sampled at week 24, from a patient treated with tofacitinib. The chain uses TRBV30 and TRBJ2-7, with 7 bases fitting TRBD1. The sequence derives from a human donor with alopecia areata. The chain's CDR3 is CAWSIGTAYEQYF. As DNA, the CDR3 is TGTGCCTGGAGTATAGGGACAGCCTACGAGCAGTACTTC.